This T cell receptor beta chain was captured in a study of T cell responses to AZD1222 COVID-19 vaccine. Study-level findings and limits: There were mostly white British donors and more females than males, and clonal diversity was possibly underestimated. Epitopes outside B.1.351 and B.1.1.7 mutated regions reportedly drew nearly half of spike TCRs. Recipients of AZD1222 seropositive at baseline numbered only five or six.

This clone has only one observation. Its matching antigen is unknown. This table comes from immunoSEQ multiplex PCR, and its TCRdb copy is limited to in-frame clones, with some not included. The table shows under 150,000 clones, with 92% occurring only once. Germline CDR1 is MGHRA and CDR2 is YSYEKL. Trimming took off 0 bases at V and 7 bases at J, with 13 bases between the two ends. The CDR3 covers 15 residues. This receptor was identified in an adult who received the AZD1222 COVID-19 vaccine. The V and J genes are TRBV4-1 and TRBJ1-5, with no clear D. The source material was peripheral blood, sampled 28 days after the second AZD1222 dose. DNA of the CDR3: TGCGCCAGCAGCCAAGATCAATTTCCCCGCCAGCCCCAGCATTTT. Protein: CASSQDQFPRQPQHF.